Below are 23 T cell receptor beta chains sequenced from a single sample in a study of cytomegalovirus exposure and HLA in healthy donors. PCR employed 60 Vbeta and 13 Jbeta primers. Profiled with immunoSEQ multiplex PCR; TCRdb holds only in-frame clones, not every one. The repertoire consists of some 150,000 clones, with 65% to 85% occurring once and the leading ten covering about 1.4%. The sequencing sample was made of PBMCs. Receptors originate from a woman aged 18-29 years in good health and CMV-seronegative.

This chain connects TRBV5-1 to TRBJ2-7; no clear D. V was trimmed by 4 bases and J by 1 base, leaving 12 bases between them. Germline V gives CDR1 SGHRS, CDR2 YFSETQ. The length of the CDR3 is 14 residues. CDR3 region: CASSLFETSYEQYF. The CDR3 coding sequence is TGCGCCAGCAGCCTGTTCGAGACTTCCTACGAGCAGTACTTC.

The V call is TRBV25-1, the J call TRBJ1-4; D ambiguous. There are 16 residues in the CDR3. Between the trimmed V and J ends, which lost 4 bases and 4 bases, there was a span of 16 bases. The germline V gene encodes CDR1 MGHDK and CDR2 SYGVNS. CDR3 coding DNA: TGTGCCAGCAGTGTCCCCTCACGGGTTTTTAATGAAAAACTGTTTTTT. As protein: CASSVPSRVFNEKLFF.

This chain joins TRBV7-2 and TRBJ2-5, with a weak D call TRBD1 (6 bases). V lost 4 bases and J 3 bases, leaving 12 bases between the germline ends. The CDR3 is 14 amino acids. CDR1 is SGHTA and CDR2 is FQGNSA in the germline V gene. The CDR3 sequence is CASSSREGEETQYF. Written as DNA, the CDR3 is TGTGCCAGCAGCTCGCGAGAGGGGGAAGAGACCCAGTACTTC.

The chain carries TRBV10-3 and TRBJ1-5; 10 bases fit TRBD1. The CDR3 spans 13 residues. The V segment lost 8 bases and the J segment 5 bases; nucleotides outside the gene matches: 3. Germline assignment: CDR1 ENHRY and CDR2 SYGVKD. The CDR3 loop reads CAIAGTGDQPQHF. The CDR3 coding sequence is TGTGCCATCGCCGGGACAGGGGATCAGCCCCAGCATTTT.

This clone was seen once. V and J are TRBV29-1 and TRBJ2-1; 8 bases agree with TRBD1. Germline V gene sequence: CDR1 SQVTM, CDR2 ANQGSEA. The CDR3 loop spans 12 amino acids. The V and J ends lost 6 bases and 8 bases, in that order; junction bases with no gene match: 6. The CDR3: CSVRQGADEQFF. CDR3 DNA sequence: TGCAGCGTACGGCAGGGGGCTGATGAGCAGTTCTTC.

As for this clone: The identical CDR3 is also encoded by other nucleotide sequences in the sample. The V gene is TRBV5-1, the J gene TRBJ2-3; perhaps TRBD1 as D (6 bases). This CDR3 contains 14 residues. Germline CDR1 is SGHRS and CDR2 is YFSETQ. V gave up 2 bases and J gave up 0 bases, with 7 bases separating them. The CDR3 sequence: CASSFGQSTDTQYF. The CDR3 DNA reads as TGCGCCAGCAGCTTCGGACAGAGCACAGATACGCAGTATTTT.

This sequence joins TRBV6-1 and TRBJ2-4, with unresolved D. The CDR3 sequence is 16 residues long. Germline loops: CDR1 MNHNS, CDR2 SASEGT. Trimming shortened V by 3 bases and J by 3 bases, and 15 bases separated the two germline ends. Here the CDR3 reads CASSEVGRLGKNIQYF. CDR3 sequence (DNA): TGTGCCAGCAGTGAGGTCGGCAGGTTGGGCAAAAACATTCAGTACTTC.

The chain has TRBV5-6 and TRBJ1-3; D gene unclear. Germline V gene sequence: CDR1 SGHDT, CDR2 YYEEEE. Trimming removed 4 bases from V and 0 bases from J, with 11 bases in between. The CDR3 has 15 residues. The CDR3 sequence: CASSRGRLSGNTIYF. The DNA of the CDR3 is TGTGCCAGCAGCAGAGGTCGGCTCTCTGGAAACACCATATATTTT.

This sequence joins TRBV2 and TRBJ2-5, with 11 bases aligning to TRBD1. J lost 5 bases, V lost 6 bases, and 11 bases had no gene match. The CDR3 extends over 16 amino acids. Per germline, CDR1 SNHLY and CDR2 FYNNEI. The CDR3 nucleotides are TGTGCCAGCAGCGCCGGGACAGGGGGTAGGGTTGAGACCCAGTACTTC. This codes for CASSAGTGGRVETQYF.

This chain's CDR3 is CASSSSKGGALYGYTF. DNA for the CDR3: TGTGCCAGCAGCTCCTCTAAGGGAGGGGCCCTCTATGGCTACACCTTC. This sequence joins TRBV11-2 and TRBJ1-2, with D possibly matching TRBD1 (5 bases). Trimming pared 4 bases from V and 4 bases from J, leaving 19 bases between. CDR3 length: 16 residues. Germline V gene sequence: CDR1 SGHAT, CDR2 FQNNGV. Looking up the rest from reference TRBV11-2 and TRBJ1-2 gives the full variable domain: EAGVAQSPRYKIIEKRQSVAFWCNPISGHATLYWYQQILGQGPKLLIQFQNNGVVDDSQLPKDRFSAERLKGVDSTLKIQPAKLEDSAVYLCASSSSKGGALYGYTFGSGTRLTVV.

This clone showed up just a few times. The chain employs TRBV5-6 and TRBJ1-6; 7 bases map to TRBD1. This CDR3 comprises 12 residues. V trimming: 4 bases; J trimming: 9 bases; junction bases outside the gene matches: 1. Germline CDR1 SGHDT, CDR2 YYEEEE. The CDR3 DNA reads TGTGCCAGCAGCCGACAGGGTTCACCCCTCCACTTT. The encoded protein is CASSRQGSPLHF.

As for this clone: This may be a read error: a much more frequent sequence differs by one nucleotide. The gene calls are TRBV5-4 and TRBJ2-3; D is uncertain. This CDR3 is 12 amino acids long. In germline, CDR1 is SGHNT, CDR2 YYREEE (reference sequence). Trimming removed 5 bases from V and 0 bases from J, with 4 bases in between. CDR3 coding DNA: TGTGCCAGCAGTCTAAGCACAGATACGCAGTATTTT. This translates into CASSLSTDTQYF.

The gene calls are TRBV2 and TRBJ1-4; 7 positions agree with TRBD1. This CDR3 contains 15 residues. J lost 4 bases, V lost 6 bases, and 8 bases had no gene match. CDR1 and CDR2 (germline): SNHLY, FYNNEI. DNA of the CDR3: TGTGCCAGCAGGGGCAGACAGGGACGTAATGAAAAACTGTTTTTT. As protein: CASRGRQGRNEKLFF.

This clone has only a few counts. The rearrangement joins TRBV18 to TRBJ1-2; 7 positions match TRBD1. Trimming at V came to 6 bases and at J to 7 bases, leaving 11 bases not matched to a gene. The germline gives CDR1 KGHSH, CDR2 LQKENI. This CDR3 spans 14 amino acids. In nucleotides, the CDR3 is TGTGCCAGCTCCCCCGACAGGGAAAATACTGGCTACACCTTC. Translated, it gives CASSPDRENTGYTF.

CDR3: CASSPYRGLRSRETQYF. For the CDR3, the DNA is TGTGCCAGCAGTCCCTACAGGGGGCTCCGTTCCCGAGAGACCCAGTACTTC. This chain joins TRBV28 and TRBJ2-5, with 9 bases that match TRBD1. V shed 5 bases and J 4 bases; nucleotides not matched to a gene: 14. The CDR3 extends over 17 amino acids. Germline values: CDR1 MDHEN, CDR2 SYDVKM.

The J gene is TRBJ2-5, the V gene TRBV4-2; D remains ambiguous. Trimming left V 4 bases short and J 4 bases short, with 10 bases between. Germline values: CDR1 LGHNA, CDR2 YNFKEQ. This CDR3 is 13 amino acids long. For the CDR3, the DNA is TGTGCCAGCAGCCCGCAACCGGTAGAGACCCAGTACTTC. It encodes CASSPQPVETQYF.

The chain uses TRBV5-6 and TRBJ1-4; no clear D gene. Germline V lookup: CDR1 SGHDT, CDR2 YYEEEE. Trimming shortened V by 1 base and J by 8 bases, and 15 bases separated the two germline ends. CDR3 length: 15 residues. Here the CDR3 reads CASSLFDPVGEKLFF. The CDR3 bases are TGTGCCAGCAGCTTGTTCGATCCAGTCGGGGAAAAACTGTTTTTT.

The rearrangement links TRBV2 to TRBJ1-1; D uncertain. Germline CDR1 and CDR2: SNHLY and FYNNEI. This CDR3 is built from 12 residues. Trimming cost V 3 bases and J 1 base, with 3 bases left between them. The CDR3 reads CASSDQNTEAFF. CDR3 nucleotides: TGTGCCAGCAGTGACCAGAACACTGAAGCTTTCTTT. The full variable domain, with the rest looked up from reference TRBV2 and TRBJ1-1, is EPEVTQTPSHQVTQMGQEVILRCVPISNHLYFYWYRQILGQKVEFLVSFYNNEISEKSEIFDDQFSVERPDGSNFTLKIRSTKLEDSAMYFCASSDQNTEAFFGQGTRLTVV.

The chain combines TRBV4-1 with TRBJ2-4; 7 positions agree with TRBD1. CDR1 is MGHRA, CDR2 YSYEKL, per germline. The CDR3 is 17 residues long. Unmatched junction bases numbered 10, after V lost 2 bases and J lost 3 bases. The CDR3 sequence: CASSQPRTGKIKNIQYF. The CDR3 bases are TGCGCCAGCAGCCAACCGAGGACAGGAAAAATCAAAAACATTCAGTACTTC.

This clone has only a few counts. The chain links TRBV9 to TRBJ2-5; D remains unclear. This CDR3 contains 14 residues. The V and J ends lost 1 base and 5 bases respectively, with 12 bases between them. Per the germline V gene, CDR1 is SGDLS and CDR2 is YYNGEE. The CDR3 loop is CASSVSWFGETQYF. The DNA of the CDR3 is TGTGCCAGCAGCGTATCATGGTTCGGGGAGACCCAGTACTTC.

The CDR3 sequence is CASSTPKQGFNEAFF. The CDR3 nucleotides read TGTGCCAGCAGCACTCCCAAACAGGGGTTTAATGAAGCTTTCTTT. This chain joins TRBV11-2 and TRBJ1-1, with 7 bases identical to TRBD1. This CDR3 comprises 15 residues. After removal of 5 bases from V and 7 bases from J, the junction contained 13 bases not matched to a gene. The germline V gene encodes CDR1 SGHAT and CDR2 FQNNGV.

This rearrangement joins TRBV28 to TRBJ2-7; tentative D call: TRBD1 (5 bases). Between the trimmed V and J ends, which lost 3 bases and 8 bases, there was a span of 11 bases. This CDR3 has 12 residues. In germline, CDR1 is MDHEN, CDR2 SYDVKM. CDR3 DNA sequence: TGTGCCAGCAGTTTCCCAGGGTCCAAGCAGTACTTC. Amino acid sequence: CASSFPGSKQYF. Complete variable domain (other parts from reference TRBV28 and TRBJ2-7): DVKVTQSSRYLVKRTGEKVFLECVQDMDHENMFWYRQDPGLGLRLIYFSYDVKMKEKGDIPEGYSVSREKKERFSLILESASTNQTSMYLCASSFPGSKQYFGPGTRLTVT.

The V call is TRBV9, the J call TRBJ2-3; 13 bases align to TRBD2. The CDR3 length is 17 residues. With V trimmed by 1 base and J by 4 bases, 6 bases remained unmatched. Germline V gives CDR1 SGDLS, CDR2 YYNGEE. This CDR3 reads CASSVRTSGGGADTQYF. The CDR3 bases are TGTGCCAGCAGCGTAAGGACTAGCGGGGGAGGAGCAGATACGCAGTATTTT.